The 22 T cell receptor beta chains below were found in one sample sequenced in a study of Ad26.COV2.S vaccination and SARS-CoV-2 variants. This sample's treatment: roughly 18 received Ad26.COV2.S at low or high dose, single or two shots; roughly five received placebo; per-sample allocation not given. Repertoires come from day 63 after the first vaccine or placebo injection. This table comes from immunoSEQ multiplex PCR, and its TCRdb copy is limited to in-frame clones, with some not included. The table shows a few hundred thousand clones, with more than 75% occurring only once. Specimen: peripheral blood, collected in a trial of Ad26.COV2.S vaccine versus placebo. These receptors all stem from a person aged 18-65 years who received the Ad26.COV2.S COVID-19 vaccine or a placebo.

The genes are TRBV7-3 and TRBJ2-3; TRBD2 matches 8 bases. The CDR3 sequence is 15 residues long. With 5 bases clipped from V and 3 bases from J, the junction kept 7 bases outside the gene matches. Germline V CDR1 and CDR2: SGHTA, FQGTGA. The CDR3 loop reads CASSLRGGNTDTQYF. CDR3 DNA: TGTGCCAGCAGCCTTCGGGGGGGCAATACAGATACGCAGTATTTT.

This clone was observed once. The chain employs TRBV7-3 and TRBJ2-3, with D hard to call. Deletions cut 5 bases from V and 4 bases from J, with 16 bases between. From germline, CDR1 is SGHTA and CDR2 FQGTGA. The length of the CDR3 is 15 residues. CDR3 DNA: TGTGCCAGCAGCCGAACCGCGGCGGCGCCAGATACGCAGTATTTT. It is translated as CASSRTAAAPDTQYF.

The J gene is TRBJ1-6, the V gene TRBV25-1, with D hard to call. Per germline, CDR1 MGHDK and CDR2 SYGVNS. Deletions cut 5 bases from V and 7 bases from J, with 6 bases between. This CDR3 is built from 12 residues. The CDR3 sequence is CASSFGNSPLHF. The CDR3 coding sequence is TGTGCCAGCAGTTTCGGGAATTCACCCCTCCACTTT.

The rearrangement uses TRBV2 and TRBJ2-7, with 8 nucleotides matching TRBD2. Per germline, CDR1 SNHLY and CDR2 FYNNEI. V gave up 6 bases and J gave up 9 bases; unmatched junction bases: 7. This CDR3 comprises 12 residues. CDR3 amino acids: CASRDGSGGQYF. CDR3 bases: TGTGCCAGCAGGGACGGCAGCGGGGGGCAGTACTTC. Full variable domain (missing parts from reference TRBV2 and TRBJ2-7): EPEVTQTPSHQVTQMGQEVILRCVPISNHLYFYWYRQILGQKVEFLVSFYNNEISEKSEIFDDQFSVERPDGSNFTLKIRSTKLEDSAMYFCASRDGSGGQYFGPGTRLTVT.

The CDR3 loop is CASRESSYNSPLHF. In DNA, the CDR3 is TGTGCCAGCAGGGAGAGCTCCTATAATTCACCCCTCCACTTT. V gene TRBV9 combines with J gene TRBJ1-6; D not resolved. V gave up 5 bases and J gave up 0 bases, with 6 bases separating them. CDR3 length: 14 residues. The germline V gene has CDR1 SGDLS and CDR2 YYNGEE.

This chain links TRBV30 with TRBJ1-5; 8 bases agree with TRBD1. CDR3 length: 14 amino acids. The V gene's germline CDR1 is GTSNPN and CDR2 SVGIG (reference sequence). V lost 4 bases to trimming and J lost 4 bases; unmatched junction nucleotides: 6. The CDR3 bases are TGTGCCTGGACCCAGGGACAGGAGAATCAGCCCCAGCATTTT. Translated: CAWTQGQENQPQHF.

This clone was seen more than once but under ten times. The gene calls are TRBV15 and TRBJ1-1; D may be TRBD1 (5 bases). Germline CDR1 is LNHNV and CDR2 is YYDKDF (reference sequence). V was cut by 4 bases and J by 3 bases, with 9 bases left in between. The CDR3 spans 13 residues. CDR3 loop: CATSMVGDTEAFF. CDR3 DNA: TGTGCCACCAGCATGGTAGGGGACACTGAAGCTTTCTTT.

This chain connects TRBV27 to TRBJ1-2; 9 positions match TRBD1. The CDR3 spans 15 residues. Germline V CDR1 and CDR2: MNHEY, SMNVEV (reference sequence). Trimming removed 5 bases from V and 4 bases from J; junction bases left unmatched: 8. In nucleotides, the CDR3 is TGTGCCAGCAGTCCCCGACAGGGGGAGCTCTATGGCTACACCTTC. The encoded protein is CASSPRQGELYGYTF.

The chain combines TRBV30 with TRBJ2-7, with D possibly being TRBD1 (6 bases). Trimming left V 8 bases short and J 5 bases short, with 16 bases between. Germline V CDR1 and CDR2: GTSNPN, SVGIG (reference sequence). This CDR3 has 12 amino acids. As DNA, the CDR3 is TGTGCCGGCTCCGACAGGTATCACGAGCAGTACTTC. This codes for CAGSDRYHEQYF.

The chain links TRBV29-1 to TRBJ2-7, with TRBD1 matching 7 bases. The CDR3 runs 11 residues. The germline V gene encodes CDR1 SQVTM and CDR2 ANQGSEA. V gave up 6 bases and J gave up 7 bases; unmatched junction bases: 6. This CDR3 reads CSVEGAGEQYF. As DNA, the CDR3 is TGCAGCGTCGAGGGGGCTGGGGAGCAGTACTTC.

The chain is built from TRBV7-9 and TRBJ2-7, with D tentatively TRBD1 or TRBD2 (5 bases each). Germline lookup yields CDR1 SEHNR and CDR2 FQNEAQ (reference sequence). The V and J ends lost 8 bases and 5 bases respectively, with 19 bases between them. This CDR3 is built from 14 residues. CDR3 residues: CASGKGRDQDEQYF. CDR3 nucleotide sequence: TGTGCCAGCGGAAAGGGCCGGGACCAGGACGAGCAGTACTTC.

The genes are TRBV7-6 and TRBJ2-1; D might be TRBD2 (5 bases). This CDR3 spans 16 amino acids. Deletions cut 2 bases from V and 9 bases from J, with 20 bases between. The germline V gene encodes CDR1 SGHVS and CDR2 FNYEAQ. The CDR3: CASSLTGIPGRGEQFF. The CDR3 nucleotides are TGTGCCAGCAGCTTAACCGGGATACCGGGGAGAGGTGAGCAGTTCTTC.

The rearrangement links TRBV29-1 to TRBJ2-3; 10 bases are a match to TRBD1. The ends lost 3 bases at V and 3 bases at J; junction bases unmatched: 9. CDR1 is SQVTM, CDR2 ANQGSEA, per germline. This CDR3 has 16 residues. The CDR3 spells CSVEGNRDRGTDTQYF. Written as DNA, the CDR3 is TGCAGCGTTGAGGGGAACCGGGACAGGGGTACAGATACGCAGTATTTT.

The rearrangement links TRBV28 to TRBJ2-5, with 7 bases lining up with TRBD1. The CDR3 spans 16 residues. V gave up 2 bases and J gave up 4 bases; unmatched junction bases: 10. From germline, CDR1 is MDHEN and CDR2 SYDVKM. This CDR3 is CASSLVRDSWRETQYF. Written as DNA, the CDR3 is TGTGCCAGCAGTTTAGTTCGGGACAGCTGGAGAGAGACCCAGTACTTC.

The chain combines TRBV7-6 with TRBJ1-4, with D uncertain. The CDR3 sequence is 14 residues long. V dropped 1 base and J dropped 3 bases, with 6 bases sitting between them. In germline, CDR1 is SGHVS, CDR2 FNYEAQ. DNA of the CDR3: TGTGCCAGCAGCTTAGACGTCTCTAATGAAAAACTGTTTTTT. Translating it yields CASSLDVSNEKLFF.

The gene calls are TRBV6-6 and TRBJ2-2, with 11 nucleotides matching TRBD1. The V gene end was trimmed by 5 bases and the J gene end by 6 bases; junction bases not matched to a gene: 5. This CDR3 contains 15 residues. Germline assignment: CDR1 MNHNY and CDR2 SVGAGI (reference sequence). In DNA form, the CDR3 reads TGTGCCAGCAGTGGGACAGGGGGAATTTCCGGGGAGCTGTTTTTT. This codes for CASSGTGGISGELFF.

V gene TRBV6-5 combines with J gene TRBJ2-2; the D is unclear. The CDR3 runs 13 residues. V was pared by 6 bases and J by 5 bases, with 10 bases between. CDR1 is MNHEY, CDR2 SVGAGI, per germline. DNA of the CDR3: TGTGCCAGCAGCCGCGGTGCGACCGGGGAGCTGTTTTTT. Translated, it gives CASSRGATGELFF.

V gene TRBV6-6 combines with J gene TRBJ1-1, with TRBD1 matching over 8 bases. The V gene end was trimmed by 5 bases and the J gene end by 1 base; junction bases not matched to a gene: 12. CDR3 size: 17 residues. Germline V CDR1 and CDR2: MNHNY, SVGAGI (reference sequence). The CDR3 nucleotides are TGTGCCAGCAGTCCCTTGGACAGGGAGATTTGGAACACTGAAGCTTTCTTT. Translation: CASSPLDREIWNTEAFF.

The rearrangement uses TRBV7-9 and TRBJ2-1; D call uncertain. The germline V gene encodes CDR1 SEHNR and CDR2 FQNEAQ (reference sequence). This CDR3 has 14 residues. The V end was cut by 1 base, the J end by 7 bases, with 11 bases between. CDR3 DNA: TGTGCCAGCAGCTTAGTTGTAGGGCTTAATGAGCAGTTCTTC. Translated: CASSLVVGLNEQFF.

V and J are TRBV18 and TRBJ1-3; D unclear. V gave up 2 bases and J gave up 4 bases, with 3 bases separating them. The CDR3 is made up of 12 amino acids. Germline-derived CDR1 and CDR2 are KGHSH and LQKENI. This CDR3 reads CASSPEGNTIYF. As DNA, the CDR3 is TGTGCCAGCTCACCAGAGGGAAACACCATATATTTT.

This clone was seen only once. This chain's CDR3 is CASSGPGGSYNEQFF. The DNA of the CDR3 is TGTGCCAGTAGTGGTCCCGGGGGGTCCTACAATGAGCAGTTCTTC. This rearrangement joins TRBV19 to TRBJ2-1, with 7 bases aligning to TRBD2. Per the germline V gene, CDR1 is LNHDA and CDR2 is SQIVND (reference sequence). This CDR3 comprises 15 residues. The V segment lost 5 bases and the J segment 1 base; nucleotides outside the gene matches: 5. Complete variable domain (other parts from reference TRBV19 and TRBJ2-1): DGGITQSPKYLFRKEGQNVTLSCEQNLNHDAMYWYRQDPGQGLRLIYYSQIVNDFQKGDIAEGYSVSREKKESFPLTVTSAQKNPTAFYLCASSGPGGSYNEQFFGPGTRLTVL.

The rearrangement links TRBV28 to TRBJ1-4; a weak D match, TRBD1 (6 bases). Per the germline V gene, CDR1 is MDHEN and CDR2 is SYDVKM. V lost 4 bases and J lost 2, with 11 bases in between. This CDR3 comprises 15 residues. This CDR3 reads CASSWAGATNEKLFF. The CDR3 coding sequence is TGTGCCAGCAGTTGGGCGGGGGCCACTAATGAAAAACTGTTTTTT.